This T cell receptor beta chain was identified during a study of T cells after yellow fever vaccination (dated by TCRdb to about 2019). Study-wide context: Libraries from fractions with low cell numbers were prepared with the SMART-Seq v4 Ultra Low Input RNA kit. Blood was drawn at multiple timepoints before and after primary and secondary immunization, with bulk PBMC replicates and cell subsets isolated. To follow T-cell clones before and after primary and booster YFV17D yellow fever vaccination, bulk TCR alpha and beta repertoires were sequenced over time. Two healthy male donors made up the cohort, one aged 18 to 30 years and the other aged 30 to 39 years. What the work shows at the level of the full study, not this receptor alone: The secondary T-cell response was found to be weaker but faster than the primary response, with a peak reached on day 5 rather than on day 15. Most clones expanded after primary vaccination were re-detected after the booster (approximately 95% of CD4 and about nine tenths of CD8), suggesting broad memory maintenance. A small fraction of clonotypes appeared in both the CD4 and CD8 compartments, likely as a result of convergent recombination. Because the study included only a couple of donors, the extent to which the findings can be generalized is limited. Computational filtering was needed because FACS-sorted repertoires could contain abundant contaminating clonotypes from the bulk population.

The CDR3 goes from the cysteine to the phenylalanine over 13 residues. Left in the record is the CDR3 DNA by itself, 39 bases read in frame from the first base. The junction carries 9 bases between V and J, which are trimmed by 0 bases and 6 bases respectively. CDR1 and CDR2, per the germline V gene (reference sequence), are DFQATT and SNEGSKA. What the treatment or condition label conveys for this sample: live attenuated yellow fever vaccine strain. Two biological replicates of bulk PBMCs were collected at each blood-draw timepoint. PBMCs were isolated from peripheral blood using a standard Ficoll-Paque protocol. RNA was extracted with TriZol from bulk PBMCs, CD4 and CD8 fractions, and dextramer-positive and dextramer-negative fractions. Concerning this clonotype itself: Which antigen it targets is not known. Base-call qualities are not available, and no considerably larger clone is one nucleotide away.

TCR cDNA was synthesized by 5'RACE template switching, through which a universal primer site and unique molecular identifiers were introduced. Priming for cDNA synthesis came from both the TCR alpha and TCR beta constant segments. Library amplification used two PCR steps, and the second PCR step added sample barcodes and sequencing adapters. Sequencing of the libraries was done on either Illumina HiSeq 2500 (2x100 bp) or NovaSeq (2x150 bp). Per the source publication's procedure: Reads were demultiplexed and collapsed into UMI consensus sequences with MIGEC, and V(D)J alignment was performed with MiXCR. Clonotypes responding to the vaccine were identified with edgeR on replicate PBMC samples, with the criteria of FDR below 0.01 and a log2 fold change above 5 up to day 15. CD4 or CD8 identity was assigned to each bulk clonotype according to whether the clonotype was present at higher abundance in the sequenced CD4 repertoire or the sequenced CD8 repertoire. The public sequencing data were trimmed at Q25 with fastp and processed into clonotypes with MiXCR by TCRdb, which kept only in-frame beta chains. Each entry is one CDR3 protein sequence, shown with its most common DNA and genes. TCRdb's processing, not the authors' own work, is the source of the V and J calls. The table for this sample lists under 550,000 distinct CDR3 sequences; 21% of them were counted only once. Around 17% of the sample belongs to the ten largest clones.

This receptor chain uses TRBV20-1 and TRBJ1-3; a confident D gene designation cannot be given. The sequence was collected from a man aged 18 to 35 who received the YFV17D yellow fever vaccine. This specimen was PBMCs, taken roughly 20 days after the first yellow fever vaccination. The nucleotides are TGCAGTGCTAGAGATGGCCAGGCAAACACCATATATTTT. Its protein is CSARDGQANTIYF.